The source of this T cell receptor (beta chain) is a study of OX40 agonist ivuxolimab in advanced cancers. Clones were read by immunoSEQ multiplex PCR, and TCRdb kept only the in-frame ones, dropping some. The sample lists tens of thousands of clones, more than 75% seen once, with about 0.32% in the top ten. The CDR3 runs 15 residues. Germline V gene lookup returns CDR1 KGHSH and CDR2 LQKENI. V was trimmed by 3 bases and J by 0 bases, leaving 12 bases between them. The chain couples TRBV18 to TRBJ2-7, with D unclear. This material consisted of CD4+ or CD8+ T cells sorted from blood, taken in a trial of the OX40 agonist ivuxolimab. The clonotype was recovered from an adult with an advanced solid tumor such as melanoma, head and neck, liver or kidney cancer. CDR3 protein: CASSPVSKLSYEQYF. DNA of the CDR3: TGTGCCAGCTCACCGGTCTCAAAGCTCTCCTACGAGCAGTACTTC.